This record looks at one T cell receptor (beta chain) sequence and its context. What it binds is not known. The entry originates in a study of graft-versus-host responses after intestinal transplantation. The overall study: Among the recipients, all got anti-thymocyte globulin induction and then tacrolimus and steroids for approximately 3 years.

The study, taken as a whole, reports: GvH clones surfaced in recipient marrow, some emerging earlier in ileum or blood. Clonal ratios of graft-versus-host to host-versus-graft in allografts were high for patients exhibiting graft-donor T cell macrochimerism.

The assay was immunoSEQ multiplex PCR, and TCRdb's table has in-frame clones only and misses some. The sample lists 40,000 or so clones, approximately 95% occurring once. CDR3 size: 16 residues. The germline V and J ends were trimmed by 2 bases and 5 bases, with 18 bases remaining between them. The germline gives CDR1 MGHDK, CDR2 SYGVNS. Sample: PBMCs, taken 734 days after intestinal transplantation. This receptor was taken from a human patient who received an intestinal transplant, so some T cells may come from the graft donor. The chain employs TRBV25-1 and TRBJ1-2; D might be TRBD1 (6 bases). The CDR3 region has the DNA TGTGCCAGCAGTGAAAGGGGGAAGGACCGGGGGTATGGCTACACCTTC. As protein: CASSERGKDRGYGYTF.